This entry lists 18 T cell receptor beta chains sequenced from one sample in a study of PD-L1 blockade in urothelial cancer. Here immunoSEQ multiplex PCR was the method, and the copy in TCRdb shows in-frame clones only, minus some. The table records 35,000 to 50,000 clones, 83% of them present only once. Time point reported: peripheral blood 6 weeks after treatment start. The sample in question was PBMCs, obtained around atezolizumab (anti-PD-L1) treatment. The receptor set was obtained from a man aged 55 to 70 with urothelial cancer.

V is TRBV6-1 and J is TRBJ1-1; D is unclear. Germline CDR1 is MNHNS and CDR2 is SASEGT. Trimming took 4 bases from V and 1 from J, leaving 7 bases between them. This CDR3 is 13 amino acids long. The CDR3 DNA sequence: TGTGCCAGCAGTGCCCAGTCGAACACTGAAGCTTTCTTT. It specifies CASSAQSNTEAFF.

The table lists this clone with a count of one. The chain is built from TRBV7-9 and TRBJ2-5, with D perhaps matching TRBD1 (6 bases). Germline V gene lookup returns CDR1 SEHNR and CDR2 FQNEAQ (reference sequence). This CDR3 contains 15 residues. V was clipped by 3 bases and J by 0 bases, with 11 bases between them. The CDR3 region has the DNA TGTGCCAGCAGCTTTTCCGGGACAAACCAAGAGACCCAGTACTTC. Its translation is CASSFSGTNQETQYF.

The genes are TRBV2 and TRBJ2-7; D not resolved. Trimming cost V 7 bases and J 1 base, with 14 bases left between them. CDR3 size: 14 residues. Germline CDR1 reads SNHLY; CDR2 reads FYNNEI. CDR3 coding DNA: TGTGCCAGCAAAAGAGGCTACAATTCCTACGAGCAGTACTTC. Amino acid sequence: CASKRGYNSYEQYF.

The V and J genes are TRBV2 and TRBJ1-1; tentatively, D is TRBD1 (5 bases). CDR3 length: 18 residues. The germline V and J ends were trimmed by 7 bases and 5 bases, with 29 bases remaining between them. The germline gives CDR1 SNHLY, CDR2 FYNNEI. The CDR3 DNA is TGTGCCAGCAAGACAGCACCCTTCCCCCGACGACGACGAACTGAAGCTTTCTTT. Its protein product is CASKTAPFPRRRRTEAFF.

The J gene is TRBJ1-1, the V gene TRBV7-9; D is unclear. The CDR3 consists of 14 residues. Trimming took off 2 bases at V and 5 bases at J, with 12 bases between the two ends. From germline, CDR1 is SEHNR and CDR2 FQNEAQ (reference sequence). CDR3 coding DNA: TGTGCCAGCAGCTTAAGCTCAAGAGGGACTGAAGCTTTCTTT. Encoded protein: CASSLSSRGTEAFF.

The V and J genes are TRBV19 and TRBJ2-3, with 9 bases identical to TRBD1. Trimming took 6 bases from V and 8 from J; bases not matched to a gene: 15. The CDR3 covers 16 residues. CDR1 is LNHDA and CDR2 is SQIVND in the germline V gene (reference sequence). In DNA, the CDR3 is TGTGCCAGTAGCCAGGCCCAGGGACAGGGTGCGGGTACGCAGTATTTT. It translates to CASSQAQGQGAGTQYF.

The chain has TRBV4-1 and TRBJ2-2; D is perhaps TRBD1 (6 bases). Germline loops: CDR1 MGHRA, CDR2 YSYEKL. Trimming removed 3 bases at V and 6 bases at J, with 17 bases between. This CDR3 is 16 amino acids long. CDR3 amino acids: CASSHAPGDGSGELFF. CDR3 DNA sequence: TGCGCCAGCAGCCACGCCCCAGGGGACGGATCCGGGGAGCTGTTTTTT.

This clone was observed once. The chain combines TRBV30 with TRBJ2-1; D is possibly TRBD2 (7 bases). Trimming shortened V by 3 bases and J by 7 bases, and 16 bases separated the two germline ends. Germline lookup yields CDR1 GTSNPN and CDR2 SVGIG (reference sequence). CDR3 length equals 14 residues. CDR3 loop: CAWRGGAVRNEQFF. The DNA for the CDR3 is TGTGCCTGGAGGGGGGGGGCCGTCAGGAATGAGCAGTTCTTC.

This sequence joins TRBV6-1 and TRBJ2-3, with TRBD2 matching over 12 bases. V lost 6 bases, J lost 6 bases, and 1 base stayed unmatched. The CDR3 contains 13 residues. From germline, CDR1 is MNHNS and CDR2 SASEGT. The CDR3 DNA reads TGTGCCAGCAGGACTAGCGGGGGTGATACGCAGTATTTT. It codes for CASRTSGGDTQYF.

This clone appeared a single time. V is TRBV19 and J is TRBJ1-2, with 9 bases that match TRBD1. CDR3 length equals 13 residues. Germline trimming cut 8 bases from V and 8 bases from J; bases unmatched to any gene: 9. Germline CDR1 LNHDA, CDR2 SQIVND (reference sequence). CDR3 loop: CASSDRGRGGYTF. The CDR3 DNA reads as TGTGCCAGTTCGGACAGGGGCAGGGGGGGCTACACCTTC.

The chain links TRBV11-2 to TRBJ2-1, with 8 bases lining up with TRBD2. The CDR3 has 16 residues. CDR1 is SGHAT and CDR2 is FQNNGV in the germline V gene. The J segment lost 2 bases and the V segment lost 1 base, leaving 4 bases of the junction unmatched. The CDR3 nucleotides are TGTGCCAGCAGCTTAGTGCGGGGGGTTGCCTACAATGAGCAGTTCTTC. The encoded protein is CASSLVRGVAYNEQFF. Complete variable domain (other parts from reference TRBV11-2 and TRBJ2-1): EAGVAQSPRYKIIEKRQSVAFWCNPISGHATLYWYQQILGQGPKLLIQFQNNGVVDDSQLPKDRFSAERLKGVDSTLKIQPAKLEDSAVYLCASSLVRGVAYNEQFFGPGTRLTVL.

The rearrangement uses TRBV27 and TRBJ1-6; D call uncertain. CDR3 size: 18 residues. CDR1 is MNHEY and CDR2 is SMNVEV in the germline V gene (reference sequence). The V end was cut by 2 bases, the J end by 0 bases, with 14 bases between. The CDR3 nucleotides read TGTGCCAGCAGTTTAGTACGATCAGGCAGCTCCTATAATTCACCCCTCCACTTT. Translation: CASSLVRSGSSYNSPLHF.

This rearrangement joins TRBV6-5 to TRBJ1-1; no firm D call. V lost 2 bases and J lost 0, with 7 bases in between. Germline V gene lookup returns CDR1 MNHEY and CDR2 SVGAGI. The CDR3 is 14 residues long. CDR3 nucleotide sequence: TGTGCCAGCAGTTACGGCGGCTTGAACACTGAAGCTTTCTTT. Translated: CASSYGGLNTEAFF.

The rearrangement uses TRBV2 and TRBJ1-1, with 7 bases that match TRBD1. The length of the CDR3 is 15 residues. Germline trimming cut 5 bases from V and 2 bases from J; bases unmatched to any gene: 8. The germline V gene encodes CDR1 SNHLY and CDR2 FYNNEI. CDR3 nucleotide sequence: TGTGCCAGCAGTTACGGACAGGCTGTAAACACTGAAGCTTTCTTT. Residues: CASSYGQAVNTEAFF.

CDR3 in amino acids: CASSASRDMNTEAFF. As DNA, the CDR3 is TGTGCCAGCAGTGCGAGCAGGGACATGAACACTGAAGCTTTCTTT. The chain has TRBV27 and TRBJ1-1; D possibly corresponds to TRBD1 (6 bases). V was shortened by 5 bases and J by 0 bases, with 13 bases between the two germline ends. The length of the CDR3 is 15 residues. Germline values: CDR1 MNHEY, CDR2 SMNVEV (reference sequence).

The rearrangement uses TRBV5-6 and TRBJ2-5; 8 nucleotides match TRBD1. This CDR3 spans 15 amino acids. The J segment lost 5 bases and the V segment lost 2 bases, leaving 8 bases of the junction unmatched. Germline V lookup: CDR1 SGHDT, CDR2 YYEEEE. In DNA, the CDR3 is TGTGCCAGCAGCTTTTTCAGGGGGCGCGGGGAGACCCAGTACTTC. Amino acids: CASSFFRGRGETQYF.

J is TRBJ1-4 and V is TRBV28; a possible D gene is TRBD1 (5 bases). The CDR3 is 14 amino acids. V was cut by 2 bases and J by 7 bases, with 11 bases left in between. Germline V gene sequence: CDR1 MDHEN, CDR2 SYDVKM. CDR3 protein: CASSLGGTPEKLFF. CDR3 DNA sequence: TGTGCCAGCAGTTTAGGCGGGACGCCTGAAAAACTGTTTTTT.

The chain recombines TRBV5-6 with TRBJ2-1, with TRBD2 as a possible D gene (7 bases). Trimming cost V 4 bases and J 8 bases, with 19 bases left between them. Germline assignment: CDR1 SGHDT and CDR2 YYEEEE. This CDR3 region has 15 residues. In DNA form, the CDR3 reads TGTGCCAGCAGCCCCCGGAGGGGGGGAGGATATGAGCAGTTCTTC. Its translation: CASSPRRGGGYEQFF.